The 12 T cell receptor beta chains below all came from one sample that was sequenced in a study of metastatic and nonmetastatic thyroid tumors (dated by TCRdb to about 2020). None of the patients had been given any treatment before thyroid surgery. The receptor library was made with PCR. Sequencing was carried out with an Illumina HiSeq 4000. TCRdb trimmed public reads at Q25 via fastp, called clones via MiXCR and kept in-frame beta chains. This sample gives approximately 70,000 clones in total; 18% of them show up just once. The ten biggest clones cover 10% to 15% of the sample. Input material: blood. The receptors stem from a female donor with papillary thyroid cancer or a benign thyroid nodule (not recorded which). Some clones in this sample may be carry-over from other donors' samples.

The V call is TRBV6-2 or TRBV6-3, the J call TRBJ2-7; the match to TRBD2 covers 8 bases. The V segment lost 3 bases and the J segment 5 bases; nucleotides outside the gene matches: 6. The CDR3 totals 14 residues. CDR1 and CDR2 from the germline V gene are MNHEY and SVGEGT. CDR3 amino acids: CASSYGGGQNEQYF. The CDR3 DNA reads TGTGCCAGCAGTTATGGCGGGGGGCAGAACGAGCAGTACTTC.

This clone occurred many times. The chain is built from TRBV12-3 or TRBV12-4 and TRBJ2-2; no firm D call. The CDR3 runs 15 residues. The germline V and J ends were trimmed by 6 bases and 2 bases, with 13 bases remaining between them. CDR3 sequence: CASRTRLDNTGELFF. In DNA form, the CDR3 reads TGTGCCAGCAGGACGCGGCTCGATAACACCGGGGAGCTGTTTTTT.

A few counts support this clone. The rearrangement joins TRBV19 to TRBJ1-2, with 10 bases identical to TRBD1. Germline V gene sequence: CDR1 LNHDA, CDR2 SQIVND (reference sequence). V shed 7 bases and J 6 bases; nucleotides not matched to a gene: 8. The CDR3 runs to 14 residues. CDR3 DNA: TGTGCCAGTACCACCCCGGGACAGGGGAATGGCTACACCTTC. Its protein is CASTTPGQGNGYTF.

This clone was seen many times. The chain recombines TRBV7-3 with TRBJ2-1; 11 bases line up with TRBD1. Germline CDR1 is SGHTA and CDR2 is FQGTGA. This CDR3 has 14 amino acids. V was clipped by 5 bases and J by 7 bases; unmatched bases: 4. The CDR3: CASSLRDRGNEQFF. The CDR3 DNA reads as TGTGCCAGCAGCCTCCGGGACAGGGGGAATGAGCAGTTCTTC. The full variable domain, in which reference TRBV7-3 and TRBJ2-1 provide the parts outside the CDR3, is GAGVSQTPSNKVTEKGKYVELRCDPISGHTALYWYRQSLGQGPEFLIYFQGTGAADDSGLPNDRFFAVRPEGSVSTLKIQRTERGDSAVYLCASSLRDRGNEQFFGPGTRLTVL.

This clone has a count of ten or more. This chain uses TRBV19 with TRBJ1-2, with no clear D. Trimming removed 3 bases from V and 3 bases from J, with 11 bases in between. From germline, CDR1 is LNHDA and CDR2 SQIVND (reference sequence). CDR3 length: 14 amino acids. CDR3 nucleotide sequence: TGTGCCAGTAGTATGGCAAGGACGGACTATGGCTACACCTTC. It translates to CASSMARTDYGYTF.

This clone has just a few counts. The chain joins TRBV29-1 to TRBJ1-2; 9 positions agree with TRBD1. With 5 bases clipped from V and 10 bases from J, the junction kept 8 bases outside the gene matches. Per the germline V gene, CDR1 is SQVTM and CDR2 is ANQGSEA. The CDR3 has 12 amino acids. CDR3 amino acids: CSVLQGAEFYTF. The CDR3 DNA follows: TGCAGCGTTCTACAGGGGGCAGAATTCTACACCTTC.

A few counts support this clone. This rearrangement joins TRBV29-1 to TRBJ2-3; D not certain. The germline CDR1 and CDR2 sequences are SQVTM and ANQGSEA. The V end was cut by 3 bases, the J end by 0 bases, with 13 bases between. The CDR3 extends over 15 amino acids. The CDR3 DNA sequence: TGCAGCGTTGACGGCAGGTCTCCTAGCACAGATACGCAGTATTTT. As protein: CSVDGRSPSTDTQYF.

This clone was seen repeatedly, ten times or more. This chain links TRBV27 with TRBJ2-2; D gene unclear. The germline CDR1 and CDR2 sequences are MNHEY and SMNVEV (reference sequence). The CDR3 covers 12 residues. V lost 5 bases to trimming and J lost 7 bases, with 8 bases between them. The CDR3 sequence: CASSPVIGELFF. The DNA of the CDR3 is TGTGCCAGCAGTCCAGTCATCGGGGAGCTGTTTTTT.

This clone was seen ten or more times. The genes are TRBV28 and TRBJ2-7, with unresolved D. V lost 6 bases to trimming and J lost 0 bases, with 3 bases between them. This CDR3 has 11 amino acids. Germline V gives CDR1 MDHEN, CDR2 SYDVKM. CDR3 in DNA: TGTGCCAGCAGGTCCTCCTACGAGCAGTACTTC. It yields the protein CASRSSYEQYF.

This clone has at least ten counts. This chain links TRBV6-1 with TRBJ2-5; D is perhaps TRBD1 or TRBD2 (5 bases each). Germline V lookup: CDR1 MNHNS, CDR2 SASEGT. Trimming removed 6 bases from V and 0 bases from J, with 11 bases in between. The CDR3 runs to 14 residues. As DNA, the CDR3 is TGTGCCAGCAGCCCTCAGGGAGACCAAGAGACCCAGTACTTC. Protein product: CASSPQGDQETQYF.

This clone was seen at least ten times. The rearrangement joins TRBV28 to TRBJ1-2; no clear D. This CDR3 is built from 13 residues. The V gene lost 4 bases and the J gene lost 3 bases, with 9 bases spanning the gap. Germline assignment: CDR1 MDHEN and CDR2 SYDVKM. The CDR3 is CASSSTPDYGYTF. The CDR3 nucleotides read TGTGCCAGCAGTTCGACACCGGACTATGGCTACACCTTC.

The chain couples TRBV6-1 to TRBJ2-7; no definite D call. The V end lost 4 bases, the J end lost 0 bases, and 13 bases lay between the germline ends. This CDR3 is built from 15 residues. Germline CDR1 is MNHNS and CDR2 is SASEGT. CDR3 region: CASSGLPGNSYEQYF. The CDR3 region has the DNA TGTGCCAGCAGTGGCCTGCCGGGTAACTCCTACGAGCAGTACTTC.